This T cell receptor beta chain comes out of a study of T cells in Graves' hyperthyroidism and ophthalmopathy. Broader study findings: The authors' 13 V-J model separated ophthalmopathy from stable hyperthyroidism. Among thyroid clonotypes expanded above 0.001, most also appeared in blood.

Regions amplified from RNA transcripts were the TCR beta CDR3 regions. Carried out on the TCR CDR3, a first-round RT-PCR used the HTBI primer set. Using its own MiXCR run on the multiplex PCR reads, TCRdb lists one record per CDR3 protein. The profile covers around 33,000 distinct CDR3 sequences, with roughly 50% appearing a single time and roughly 6.2% taken by the ten largest. The blood sample predates any ophthalmopathy symptoms, coming from first hyperthyroidism diagnosis. This CDR3 spans 12 amino acids. CDR1 is MNHEY, CDR2 SVGEGT, per germline. The V end was cut by 6 bases, the J end by 4 bases, with 6 bases between. The sample holds many counts of this clonotype. The antigen remains unidentified.

The sequencing input was blood. J is TRBJ1-4 and V is TRBV6-2 or TRBV6-3; D remains unclear. This TCR came from a woman aged 45-60 years with Graves' hyperthyroidism that later progressed to Graves' ophthalmopathy. The CDR3 DNA is TGTGCCAGCAGACATAGTAATGAAAAACTGTTTTTT. Translated, it gives CASRHSNEKLFF.